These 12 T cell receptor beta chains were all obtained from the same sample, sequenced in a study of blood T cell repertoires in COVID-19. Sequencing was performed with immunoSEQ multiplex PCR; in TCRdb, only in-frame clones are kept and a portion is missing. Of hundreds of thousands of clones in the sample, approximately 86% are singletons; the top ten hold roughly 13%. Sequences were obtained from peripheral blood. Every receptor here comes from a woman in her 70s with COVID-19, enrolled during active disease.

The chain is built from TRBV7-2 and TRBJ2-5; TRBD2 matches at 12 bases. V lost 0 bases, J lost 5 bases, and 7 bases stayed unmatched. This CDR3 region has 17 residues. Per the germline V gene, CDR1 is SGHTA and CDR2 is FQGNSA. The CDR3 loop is CASSLAASGGARETQYF. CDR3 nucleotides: TGTGCCAGCAGCTTAGCGGCTAGCGGGGGGGCCCGGGAGACCCAGTACTTC.

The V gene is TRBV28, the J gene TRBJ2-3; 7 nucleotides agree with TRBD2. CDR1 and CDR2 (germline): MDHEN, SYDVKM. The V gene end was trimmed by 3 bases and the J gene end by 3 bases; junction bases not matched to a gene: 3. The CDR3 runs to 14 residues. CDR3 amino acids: CASSLGGSTDTQYF. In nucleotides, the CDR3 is TGTGCCAGCAGTTTGGGGGGGAGTACAGATACGCAGTATTTT. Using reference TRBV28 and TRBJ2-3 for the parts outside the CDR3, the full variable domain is DVKVTQSSRYLVKRTGEKVFLECVQDMDHENMFWYRQDPGLGLRLIYFSYDVKMKEKGDIPEGYSVSREKKERFSLILESASTNQTSMYLCASSLGGSTDTQYFGPGTRLTVL.

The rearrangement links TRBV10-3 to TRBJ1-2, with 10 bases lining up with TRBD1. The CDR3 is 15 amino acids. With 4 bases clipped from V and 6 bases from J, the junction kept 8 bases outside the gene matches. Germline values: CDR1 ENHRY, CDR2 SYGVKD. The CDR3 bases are TGTGCCATCAGTGGCTCGACAGGGGGCGCAGATGGCTACACCTTC. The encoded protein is CAISGSTGGADGYTF.

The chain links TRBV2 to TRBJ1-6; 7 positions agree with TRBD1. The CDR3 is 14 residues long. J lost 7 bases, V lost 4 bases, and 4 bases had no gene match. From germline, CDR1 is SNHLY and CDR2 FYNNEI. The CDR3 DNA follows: TGTGCCAGCAGTGTTGGGACAGAAAATTCACCCCTCCACTTT. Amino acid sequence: CASSVGTENSPLHF.

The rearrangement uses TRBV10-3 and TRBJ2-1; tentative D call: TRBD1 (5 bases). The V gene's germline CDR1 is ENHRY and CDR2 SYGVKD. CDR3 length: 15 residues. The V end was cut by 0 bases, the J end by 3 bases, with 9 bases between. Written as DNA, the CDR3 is TGTGCCATCAGTGAGTCGGCAGGGCGCTACAATGAGCAGTTCTTC. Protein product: CAISESAGRYNEQFF.

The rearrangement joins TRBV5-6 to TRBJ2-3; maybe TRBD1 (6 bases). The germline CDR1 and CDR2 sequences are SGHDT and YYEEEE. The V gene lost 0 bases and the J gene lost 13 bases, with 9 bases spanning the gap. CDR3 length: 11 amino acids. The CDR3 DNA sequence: TGTGCCAGCAGCTTGGGGACAGAGGAGTATTTT. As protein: CASSLGTEEYF.

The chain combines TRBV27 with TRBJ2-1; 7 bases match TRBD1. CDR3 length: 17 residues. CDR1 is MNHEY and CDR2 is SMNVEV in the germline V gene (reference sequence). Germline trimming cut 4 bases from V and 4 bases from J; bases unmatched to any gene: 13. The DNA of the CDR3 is TGTGCCAGCAGTTCCCAAGCACTAACAGGGGATTACAATGAGCAGTTCTTC. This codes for CASSSQALTGDYNEQFF.

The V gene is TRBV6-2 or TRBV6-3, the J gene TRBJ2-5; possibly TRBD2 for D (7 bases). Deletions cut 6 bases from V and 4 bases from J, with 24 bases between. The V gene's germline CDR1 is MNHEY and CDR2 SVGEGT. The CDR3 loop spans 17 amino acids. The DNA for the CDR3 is TGTGCCAGCAGCCCGCCCGGGGGGCTAGCGGTAGGAGAGACCCAGTACTTC. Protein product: CASSPPGGLAVGETQYF.

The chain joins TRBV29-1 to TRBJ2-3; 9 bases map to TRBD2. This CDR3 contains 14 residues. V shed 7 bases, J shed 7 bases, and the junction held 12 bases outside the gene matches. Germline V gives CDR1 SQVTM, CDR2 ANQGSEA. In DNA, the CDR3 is TGCAGCGCTTTGACAAGTAGCGGGGGCTATACGCAGTATTTT. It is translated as CSALTSSGGYTQYF.

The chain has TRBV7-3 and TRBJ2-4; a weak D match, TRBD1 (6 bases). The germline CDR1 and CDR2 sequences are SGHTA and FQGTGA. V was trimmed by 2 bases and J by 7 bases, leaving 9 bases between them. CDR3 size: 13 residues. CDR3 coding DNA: TGTGCCAGCAGCTTAGGGCAGGGGAACATTCAGTACTTC. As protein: CASSLGQGNIQYF.

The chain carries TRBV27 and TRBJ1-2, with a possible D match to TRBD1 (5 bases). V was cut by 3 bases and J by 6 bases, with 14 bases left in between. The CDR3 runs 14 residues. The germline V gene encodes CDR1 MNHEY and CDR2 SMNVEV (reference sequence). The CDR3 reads CASSLGPGTHGYTF. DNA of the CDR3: TGTGCCAGCAGTTTGGGGCCCGGGACTCATGGCTACACCTTC.

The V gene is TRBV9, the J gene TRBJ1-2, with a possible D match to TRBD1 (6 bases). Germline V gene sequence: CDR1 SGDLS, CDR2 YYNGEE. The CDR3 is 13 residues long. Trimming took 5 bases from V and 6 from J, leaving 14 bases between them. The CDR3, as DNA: TGTGCCAGCAGGGGAACAGGGTTGGATGGCTACACCTTC. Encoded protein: CASRGTGLDGYTF.